This T cell receptor beta chain stems from a study of PD-L1 blockade in urothelial cancer. Using immunoSEQ multiplex PCR, the repertoire was profiled, and TCRdb retains in-frame clones only, with some absent. The sample holds tens of thousands of clones, 75% to 90% seen once. Described time point: pretreatment peripheral blood. Patients each gave 1 to 8 samples, pretreatment and on-treatment. CDR3 length: 13 residues. Germline values: CDR1 MNHNS, CDR2 SASEGT. Germline trimming cut 9 bases from V and 6 bases from J; bases unmatched to any gene: 6. The rearrangement uses TRBV6-1 and TRBJ1-5, with 9 nucleotides matching TRBD1. Sequences were derived from PBMCs, sampled around atezolizumab (anti-PD-L1) treatment. This receptor was obtained from a man between 60 and 75 years old with urothelial cancer. CDR3 sequence: CASNRDRVQPQHF. The CDR3 region has the DNA TGTGCCAGTAATCGGGACAGGGTTCAGCCCCAGCATTTT.